This T cell receptor (beta chain) was retrieved from a study of shared clonotypes between healthy human individuals (TCRdb year 2020). Study-wide context: A few men and two women, aged 18 to 49 years, made up the cohort. Per donor, three plates each were used for CD4 naive and CD4 memory, two for CD8 naive, and one for CD8 memory. To estimate repertoire size and how much clonotypes are shared between individuals, the study performed deep sequencing of blood TCR repertoires from roughly five healthy adults. Per donor, leukapheresis produced somewhere between about 0.94 and 9.5 billion PBMCs. To increase sequencing depth and limit assay-specific biases, different laboratories used diverse techniques to prepare libraries and sequence TCR repertoires. On the study overall, not on this receptor specifically: Only blood was sampled, and tissue TCR repertoires likely differ from those in blood. When a handful of donors were compared, the shared fraction of clonotypes was roughly 4.8% for naive CD4, less than 4% for naive CD8, 2.3% for memory CD4, and 0.3% to 0.5% for memory CD8. Compared with non-shared clonotypes, the clonotypes found in all four sorted-subset donors had higher generation probabilities. Because the study included only a small number of donors, the genetic and exposure-history diversity represented was limited. Incomplete sequencing was indicated by rarefaction of sorted-subset datasets, despite the large sequencing depth. Naive subsets generally had larger estimated clonotype richness than memory subsets did. Pairwise subsampling led to the expectation that sequencing depth would affect the degree of clonotype sharing among donors.

With respect to this clone: Its antigen is currently not known. Base quality data are lacking; no much larger clone is found one base away.

The donors were healthy, HIV-negative adults who had no recently reported acute infections or vaccinations. All donors were Caucasian adults living in Nashville, Tennessee, USA. CD4+ T cells were enriched through magnetic negative selection, after which naive cells were positively selected on CD45RA and the remaining negative fraction served as the memory subset. Blood was collected by leukapheresis, and PBMCs were isolated by Ficoll-Histopaque density gradient centrifugation and then cryopreserved in liquid nitrogen vapor phase. Analytical flow cytometry was used to check the purity and quantity of each magnetically sorted T cell population. Each sorted fraction had its genomic DNA isolated and then quantified by UV absorbance on a Nanodrop 2000c. There are 13 amino acids in the CDR3, from cysteine to phenylalanine inclusive. The CDR3 DNA has 39 bases and is translated from base 1. V is pared back by 1 base and J by 6 bases, with 7 bases lying between the germline termini. The germline V gene sets CDR1 to SGHNT and CDR2 to YENEEA.

Using the deep immunoSEQ assay, multiplex PCR amplified TCR CDR3 regions from genomic DNA. Extracted genomic DNA from each cell subset was spread evenly across all wells of several immunoSEQ 96-well plates, with each plate serving as a replicate. Each replicate PCR for sorted subsets received around 0.2 ug genomic DNA, equal to 30,000 or so T cell genomes. The purified libraries were quantified using a Qubit 3.0 fluorometer, sized with a Bioanalyzer 2100, and then quantified again using the KAPA Library Quantification kit. Every immunoSEQ 96-well plate was sequenced on a dedicated single-read 150-cycle Illumina NextSeq 550 flow cell. Per the authors' processing: Because only junctional sequences without quality scores were contained in the immunoSEQ output, filtering matching that applied to full-length reads could not be performed. To assign V/J genes and CDR3, sequences were annotated against IMGT germline references using PyIR, a Python wrapper for IgBLAST v1.9. Reads with weak V/J assignments (E-value above 1e-6), missing CDR3, stop codons, out-of-frame junctions, or ambiguous translated residues were removed. V3J clonotypes were defined by identical inferred V gene, J gene, and CDR3 amino acid sequence. The percentage overlap between two repertoires was calculated by dividing the number of shared unique clonotypes by the size of the smaller repertoire. Richness of each repertoire was evaluated using RTK rarefaction, the Chao1 estimator, and Recon v2.1 estimates of unobserved clonotypes. Generation probabilities were computed with OLGA for all TCRbeta clonotypes obtained by the gDNA method from several donors. This is the immuneACCESS table as TCRdb keeps it, with only in-frame sequences that have V and J called. A part of the clones is gone; compared with another copy, unresolved V genes explain less than half, and the rest is unexplained. V and J calls and clone size are as listed in that table; D and trimming were resolved from the DNA. The sample contains a few million clones, around 94% of them found a single time. Of the sample, 0.13% to 0.15% falls within the top ten clones.

The chain is assembled from TRBV11-3 and TRBJ2-1; the D gene identity is not certain. Input material: naive CD4+ T cells sorted from blood. Per the publication, the cell subset or site label means: CD45RA+ positively selected. The sequence came from a man aged 18 to 29 in good health. The sequenced DNA: TGTGCCAGCAGCTTAGGAGGTGGCAATGAGCAGTTCTTC. Its translation reads: CASSLGGGNEQFF.